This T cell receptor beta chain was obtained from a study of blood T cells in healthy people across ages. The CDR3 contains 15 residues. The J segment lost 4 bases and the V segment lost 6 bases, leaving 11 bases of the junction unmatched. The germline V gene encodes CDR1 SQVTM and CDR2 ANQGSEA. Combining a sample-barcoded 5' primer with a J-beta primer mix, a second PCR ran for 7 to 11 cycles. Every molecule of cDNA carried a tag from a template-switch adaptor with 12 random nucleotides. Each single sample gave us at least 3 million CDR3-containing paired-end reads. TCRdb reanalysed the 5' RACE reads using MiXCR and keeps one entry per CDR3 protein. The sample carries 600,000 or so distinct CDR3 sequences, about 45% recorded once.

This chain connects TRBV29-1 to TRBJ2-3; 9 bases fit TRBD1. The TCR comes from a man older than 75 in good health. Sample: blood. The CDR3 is CSVAPRDRAADTQYF. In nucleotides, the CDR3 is TGCAGCGTCGCCCCCCGGGACAGGGCTGCAGATACGCAGTATTTT.